The rows below give T cell receptor beta chains drawn from one sample of a study of cytotoxic CD8 clonotypes in ibrutinib-treated CLL. Libraries were prepared by immunoSEQ multiplex PCR; TCRdb keeps only in-frame clonotypes and omits some of them. The repertoire consists of 55,000 to 85,000 clones, with about nine tenths occurring once and the leading ten covering around 3.1%. The sample was PBMCs, taken after 12 months of ibrutinib treatment. These TCRs come from a human donor with chronic lymphocytic leukemia. The CDR3 runs from the conserved cysteine through the conserved F or W. Fields, in order: V gene, clone size, J gene, D gene, CDR3 protein, CDR3 DNA. A D gene is named only where the DNA matches it firmly. Rows may omit the clone size; those that give it use once, few, many or a size class.

V gene: TRBV11-3; clone size: -; J gene: TRBJ2-7; D gene: -; CDR3 protein: CASSLASWGQSVRDEQYF; CDR3 DNA: TGTGCCAGCAGCTTAGCTTCATGGGGTCAGAGCGTGAGGGACGAGCAGTACTTC
V gene: TRBV10-1; clone size: -; J gene: TRBJ1-3; D gene: -; CDR3 protein: CASTDKGSGNTIYF; CDR3 DNA: TGCGCCAGCACAGACAAAGGGTCTGGAAACACCATATATTTT
V gene: TRBV9; clone size: -; J gene: TRBJ2-3; D gene: TRBD1; CDR3 protein: CASSVDRGTDTQYF; CDR3 DNA: TGTGCCAGCAGCGTGGACAGGGGCACAGATACGCAGTATTTT
V gene: TRBV9; clone size: -; J gene: TRBJ1-4; D gene: TRBD1; CDR3 protein: CASSRGTDHATNEKLFF; CDR3 DNA: TGTGCCAGCAGCCGGGGGACAGACCACGCAACTAATGAAAAACTGTTTTTT
V gene: TRBV19; clone size: -; J gene: TRBJ2-7; D gene: -; CDR3 protein: CASSIYHVEGEQYF; CDR3 DNA: TGTGCCAGTAGTATTTACCATGTGGAGGGCGAGCAGTACTTC
V gene: TRBV5-6; clone size: -; J gene: TRBJ2-7; D gene: -; CDR3 protein: CASSLGLFYEQYF; CDR3 DNA: TGTGCCAGCAGCTTGGGGCTCTTCTACGAGCAGTACTTC
V gene: TRBV7-3; clone size: -; J gene: TRBJ2-3; D gene: -; CDR3 protein: CASSLRGRSTDTQYF; CDR3 DNA: TGTGCCAGCAGCTTAAGGGGGCGGAGCACAGATACGCAGTATTTT
V gene: TRBV5-1; clone size: -; J gene: TRBJ1-2; D gene: -; CDR3 protein: CASSLGTFYGYTF; CDR3 DNA: TGCGCCAGCAGCCTCGGGACATTCTATGGCTACACCTTC
V gene: TRBV2; clone size: -; J gene: TRBJ2-3; D gene: -; CDR3 protein: CASRATGLSADTQYF; CDR3 DNA: TGTGCCAGCCGGGCGACGGGACTCTCGGCAGATACGCAGTATTTT
V gene: TRBV9; clone size: -; J gene: TRBJ1-3; D gene: -; CDR3 protein: CASSATSLLSGNTIYF; CDR3 DNA: TGTGCCAGCAGCGCGACCTCATTGCTATCCGGAAACACCATATATTTT
V gene: TRBV5-1; clone size: -; J gene: TRBJ2-1; D gene: TRBD2; CDR3 protein: CASSLVGSGGSSYNEQFF; CDR3 DNA: TGCGCCAGCAGCTTGGTGGGTAGCGGGGGGAGCTCCTACAATGAGCAGTTCTTC
V gene: TRBV4-1; clone size: -; J gene: TRBJ2-7; D gene: -; CDR3 protein: CASSQELGEQYF; CDR3 DNA: TGCGCCAGCAGCCAAGAACTTGGTGAGCAGTACTTC
V gene: TRBV2; clone size: -; J gene: TRBJ1-1; D gene: -; CDR3 protein: CASSESGGRGTEAFF; CDR3 DNA: TGTGCCAGCAGTGAAAGCGGGGGGAGAGGCACTGAAGCTTTCTTT
V gene: TRBV18; clone size: -; J gene: TRBJ2-1; D gene: TRBD2; CDR3 protein: CASSPAGLAQGEQFF; CDR3 DNA: TGTGCCAGCTCACCAGCGGGACTAGCGCAGGGGGAGCAGTTCTTC
V gene: TRBV15; clone size: -; J gene: TRBJ1-5; D gene: -; CDR3 protein: CATSRGGGSNQPQHF; CDR3 DNA: TGTGCCACCAGCAGAGGAGGGGGGAGCAATCAGCCCCAGCATTTT
V gene: TRBV29-1; clone size: -; J gene: TRBJ2-1; D gene: -; CDR3 protein: CSTFSGREQFF; CDR3 DNA: TGCAGCACCTTTTCGGGGAGGGAGCAGTTCTTC
V gene: TRBV14; clone size: -; J gene: TRBJ1-3; D gene: -; CDR3 protein: CASSQVGRGGGNTIYF; CDR3 DNA: TGTGCCAGCAGCCAAGTTGGGCGGGGAGGTGGAAACACCATATATTTT
V gene: TRBV2; clone size: -; J gene: TRBJ1-4; D gene: -; CDR3 protein: CASRVDGTFEKLFF; CDR3 DNA: TGTGCCAGCAGAGTGGATGGGACATTTGAAAAACTGTTTTTT
V gene: TRBV10-1; clone size: -; J gene: TRBJ2-1; D gene: -; CDR3 protein: CASSEGTASQGYKQFF; CDR3 DNA: TGCGCCAGCAGTGAAGGAACAGCTTCCCAGGGGTATAAGCAGTTCTTC
V gene: TRBV14; clone size: few; J gene: TRBJ1-1; D gene: -; CDR3 protein: CASNRVGKAFF; CDR3 DNA: TGTGCCAGCAACCGAGTGGGGAAAGCTTTCTTT
V gene: TRBV5-1; clone size: -; J gene: TRBJ2-1; D gene: TRBD2; CDR3 protein: CASSLEAGGPSEQFF; CDR3 DNA: TGCGCCAGCAGCTTGGAAGCGGGAGGGCCGAGTGAGCAGTTCTTC
V gene: TRBV19; clone size: -; J gene: TRBJ1-1; D gene: TRBD1; CDR3 protein: CASTDRGSEAFF; CDR3 DNA: TGTGCCAGTACGGACAGGGGGTCTGAAGCTTTCTTT
V gene: TRBV1; clone size: -; J gene: TRBJ2-7; D gene: -; CDR3 protein: CTSSQDRGTHSEQYF; CDR3 DNA: TGCACCAGCAGCCAAGATCGGGGGACCCACTCCGAGCAGTACTTC
V gene: TRBV9; clone size: -; J gene: TRBJ2-7; D gene: TRBD2; CDR3 protein: CASSTGGTSGVYEQYF; CDR3 DNA: TGTGCCAGCAGCACAGGAGGGACTAGCGGGGTTTACGAGCAGTACTTC
V gene: TRBV7-2; clone size: once; J gene: TRBJ2-1; D gene: TRBD2; CDR3 protein: CASSLIAGGYNEQFF; CDR3 DNA: TGTGCCAGCAGCTTGATAGCGGGAGGGTACAATGAGCAGTTCTTC
V gene: TRBV20-1; clone size: once; J gene: TRBJ2-1; D gene: -; CDR3 protein: CSAPYYNEQFF; CDR3 DNA: TGCAGTGCGCCGTACTACAATGAGCAGTTCTTC
V gene: TRBV5-1; clone size: -; J gene: TRBJ2-5; D gene: -; CDR3 protein: CASATLQGSQETQYF; CDR3 DNA: TGCGCCAGCGCAACACTACAGGGTTCTCAAGAGACCCAGTACTTC
V gene: TRBV5-1; clone size: -; J gene: TRBJ2-7; D gene: -; CDR3 protein: CASSKDRVDFDEQYF; CDR3 DNA: TGCGCCAGCAGCAAAGACAGAGTCGATTTCGACGAGCAGTACTTC
V gene: TRBV4-1; clone size: -; J gene: TRBJ2-3; D gene: TRBD2; CDR3 protein: CASSQETAGGPRLRYF; CDR3 DNA: TGCGCCAGCAGCCAAGAAACAGCGGGAGGGCCACGTTTGAGGTATTTT
V gene: TRBV7-9; clone size: -; J gene: TRBJ2-3; D gene: -; CDR3 protein: CASSLARPNSDTQYF; CDR3 DNA: TGTGCCAGCAGCTTAGCGCGTCCTAACTCAGATACGCAGTATTTT
V gene: TRBV4-1; clone size: -; J gene: TRBJ2-7; D gene: -; CDR3 protein: CASRFSLIDGYSYEQYF; CDR3 DNA: TGCGCCAGCAGGTTTAGTTTGATCGACGGATACTCCTACGAGCAGTACTTC
V gene: TRBV15; clone size: -; J gene: TRBJ1-2; D gene: TRBD1; CDR3 protein: CATSRDTDRDYGYTF; CDR3 DNA: TGTGCCACCAGCAGAGATACCGACAGGGACTATGGCTACACCTTC
V gene: TRBV5-4; clone size: -; J gene: TRBJ2-1; D gene: -; CDR3 protein: CASSLDRSSYNEQFF; CDR3 DNA: TGTGCCAGCAGCTTGGACAGGAGCTCCTACAATGAGCAGTTCTTC
V gene: TRBV11-2; clone size: few; J gene: TRBJ1-1; D gene: TRBD1; CDR3 protein: CASSLTGTVAEAFF; CDR3 DNA: TGTGCCAGCAGCCTCACCGGGACAGTAGCTGAAGCTTTCTTT
V gene: TRBV6-1; clone size: -; J gene: TRBJ1-2; D gene: -; CDR3 protein: CASNLRDMNGYTF; CDR3 DNA: TGTGCCAGCAACCTCCGGGACATGAATGGCTACACCTTC
V gene: TRBV30; clone size: -; J gene: TRBJ2-7; D gene: -; CDR3 protein: CAWSVVRLYF; CDR3 DNA: TGTGCCTGGAGTGTAGTTCGTCTGTACTTC
V gene: TRBV6-5; clone size: -; J gene: TRBJ1-5; D gene: TRBD1; CDR3 protein: CASSYWDRVLGQPQHF; CDR3 DNA: TGTGCCAGCAGTTATTGGGACAGGGTACTGGGTCAGCCCCAGCATTTT
V gene: TRBV6-1; clone size: once; J gene: TRBJ1-4; D gene: -; CDR3 protein: CASSEWGLSGTNEKLFF; CDR3 DNA: TGTGCCAGCAGTGAATGGGGCCTATCCGGGACTAATGAAAAACTGTTTTTT
V gene: TRBV11-2; clone size: few; J gene: TRBJ1-2; D gene: -; CDR3 protein: CASSPHRGGYGYTF; CDR3 DNA: TGTGCCAGCAGCCCTCACCGAGGCGGCTATGGCTACACCTTC
V gene: TRBV5-1; clone size: -; J gene: TRBJ2-1; D gene: -; CDR3 protein: CASTDDFLSSYNEQFF; CDR3 DNA: TGCGCCAGCACAGATGACTTCTTGAGCTCCTACAATGAGCAGTTCTTC
V gene: TRBV7-9; clone size: -; J gene: TRBJ1-1; D gene: TRBD1; CDR3 protein: CASSPWTGRNTEAFF; CDR3 DNA: TGTGCCAGCAGCCCGTGGACAGGGCGGAACACTGAAGCTTTCTTT
V gene: TRBV18; clone size: -; J gene: TRBJ2-7; D gene: TRBD1; CDR3 protein: CASSPNWDRGYEQYF; CDR3 DNA: TGTGCCAGCTCACCAAATTGGGACAGGGGGTACGAGCAGTACTTC
V gene: TRBV7-6; clone size: -; J gene: TRBJ2-2; D gene: TRBD2; CDR3 protein: CASSRWTSGTNTGELFF; CDR3 DNA: TGTGCCAGCAGCCGTTGGACTAGCGGAACGAACACCGGGGAGCTGTTTTTT
V gene: TRBV28; clone size: -; J gene: TRBJ2-1; D gene: -; CDR3 protein: CASIPRGSYNEQFF; CDR3 DNA: TGTGCCAGCATCCCTCGAGGCTCCTACAATGAGCAGTTCTTC
V gene: TRBV5-6; clone size: -; J gene: TRBJ1-2; D gene: -; CDR3 protein: CASTRPGQGDYGYTF; CDR3 DNA: TGTGCCAGCACCCGTCCGGGGCAAGGGGACTATGGCTACACCTTC
V gene: TRBV30; clone size: -; J gene: TRBJ2-5; D gene: -; CDR3 protein: CAWRPGYDVETQYF; CDR3 DNA: TGTGCCTGGAGGCCGGGTTACGACGTGGAGACCCAGTACTTC
V gene: TRBV7-2; clone size: -; J gene: TRBJ2-5; D gene: -; CDR3 protein: CASSLESLARETQYF; CDR3 DNA: TGTGCCAGCAGCTTAGAGAGTCTAGCTCGAGAGACCCAGTACTTC
V gene: TRBV9; clone size: -; J gene: TRBJ2-3; D gene: TRBD2; CDR3 protein: CASSSRVAGGPRTDTQYF; CDR3 DNA: TGTGCCAGCAGCTCCCGGGTAGCGGGAGGGCCACGCACAGATACGCAGTATTTT
V gene: TRBV6-1; clone size: -; J gene: TRBJ1-6; D gene: TRBD1; CDR3 protein: CASSADRVSPLHF; CDR3 DNA: TGTGCCAGCAGTGCCGACAGGGTTTCACCCCTCCACTTT
V gene: TRBV6-1; clone size: -; J gene: TRBJ1-1; D gene: -; CDR3 protein: CASRFQGRNTEAFF; CDR3 DNA: TGTGCCAGCAGATTTCAGGGGCGAAACACTGAAGCTTTCTTT
V gene: TRBV27; clone size: -; J gene: TRBJ2-7; D gene: TRBD1; CDR3 protein: CASSLDRGISEQYF; CDR3 DNA: TGTGCCAGCAGTTTGGACAGGGGAATATCCGAGCAGTACTTC
V gene: TRBV6-1; clone size: -; J gene: TRBJ1-6; D gene: TRBD1; CDR3 protein: CASSVTGSSYNSPLHF; CDR3 DNA: TGTGCCAGCAGTGTGACAGGGAGCTCCTATAATTCACCCCTCCACTTT
V gene: TRBV7-9; clone size: -; J gene: TRBJ2-1; D gene: TRBD2; CDR3 protein: CASSLRGSRGRWDEQFF; CDR3 DNA: TGTGCCAGCAGCCTAAGAGGCTCTCGCGGGAGATGGGATGAGCAGTTCTTC
V gene: TRBV11-2; clone size: -; J gene: TRBJ1-1; D gene: -; CDR3 protein: CASSIGWGTEAFF; CDR3 DNA: TGTGCCAGCAGCATAGGGTGGGGCACTGAAGCTTTCTTT
V gene: TRBV10-3; clone size: -; J gene: TRBJ2-3; D gene: TRBD2; CDR3 protein: CAISQAAGETDTQYF; CDR3 DNA: TGTGCCATCAGCCAAGCAGCGGGAGAAACAGATACGCAGTATTTT